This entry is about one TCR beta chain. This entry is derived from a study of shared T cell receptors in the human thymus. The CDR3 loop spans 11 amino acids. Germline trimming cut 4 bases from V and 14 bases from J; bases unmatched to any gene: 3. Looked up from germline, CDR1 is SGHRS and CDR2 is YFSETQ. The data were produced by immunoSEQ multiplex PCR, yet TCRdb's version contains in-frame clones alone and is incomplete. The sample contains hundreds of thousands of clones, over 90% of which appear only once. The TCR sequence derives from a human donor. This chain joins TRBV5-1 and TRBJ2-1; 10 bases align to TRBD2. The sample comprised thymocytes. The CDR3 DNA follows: TGCGCCAGCAGCCTCGGGACTAGCGAGTTCTTC. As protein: CASSLGTSEFF.